The sample holds many counts of the clone carrying this TCR beta chain. Arm-PCR of CDR3 regions and iRepertoire HTBI primers were the basis on which TCR beta libraries were built. One entry per CDR3 protein results from TCRdb running MiXCR on the multiplex PCR reads. The sample lists more than 350,000 distinct CDR3 sequences, about 15% occurring once. The sample's time point: newly diagnosed GD, antithyroid drugs for less than 3 months. The TCR library was prepared using RNA isolated from PBMCs. This sample is part of a study of regulatory T cells in long-lasting Graves disease. A further study also used this sample, focusing on T cells in Graves' hyperthyroidism and ophthalmopathy. That work adds: First-round RT-PCR of the TCR CDR3 relied on the HTBI primer set. A median 6.5 months before onset, the model predicted ophthalmopathy.

This clonotype originated in a woman in her 30s with Graves disease. The specimen comprised peripheral blood mononuclear cells (PBMCs), sampled at new diagnosis, from a patient treated with antithyroid drugs.

DNA for the CDR3: TGTGCCAGCAGTCCTCCGGCGGATACGCAGTATTTT. The encoded protein is CASSPPADTQYF. This chain uses TRBV28 with TRBJ2-3; no firm D call. This CDR3 has 12 amino acids. Per the germline V gene, CDR1 is MDHEN and CDR2 is SYDVKM. Trimming removed 5 bases at V and 6 bases at J, with 9 bases between.